This is a list of T cell receptor beta chains from one sample in a study of shared clonotypes between healthy human individuals. The method was immunoSEQ multiplex PCR; TCRdb's version includes in-frame clones alone and lacks a portion of them. The sample has 1.5 million to 2.5 million clones; approximately 95% are singletons. Material: naive CD8+ T cells sorted from blood. The receptors derive from a young man in good health. CDR3s include the opening cysteine and the closing phenylalanine or tryptophan. A D gene is named only where the DNA matches it firmly. Clone size appears in some rows only: once, few, many, or a class for an expanded clone.

d_call: .; clone_size: .; j_call: TRBJ1-1; v_call: TRBV28; cdr3_aa: CASSLGVAWDTEAFF; cdr3_nt: TGTGCCAGCAGTTTAGGTGTAGCCTGGGACACTGAAGCTTTCTTT
d_call: .; clone_size: .; j_call: TRBJ1-5; v_call: TRBV13; cdr3_aa: CASSLSGQPQHF; cdr3_nt: TGTGCCAGCAGCTTGTCGGGTCAGCCCCAGCATTTT
d_call: .; clone_size: .; j_call: TRBJ2-7; v_call: TRBV6-6; cdr3_aa: CASSYNDVSELYEQYF; cdr3_nt: TGTGCCAGCAGTTACAATGACGTCAGCGAGCTCTACGAGCAGTACTTC
d_call: .; clone_size: .; j_call: TRBJ1-5; v_call: TRBV28; cdr3_aa: CASRKSIQGVQPQHF; cdr3_nt: TGTGCCAGCAGGAAAAGCATCCAGGGCGTTCAGCCCCAGCATTTT
d_call: TRBD1; clone_size: .; j_call: TRBJ2-5; v_call: TRBV27; cdr3_aa: CASSWDRVETQYF; cdr3_nt: TGTGCCAGCAGTTGGGACAGGGTAGAGACCCAGTACTTC
d_call: .; clone_size: .; j_call: TRBJ2-1; v_call: TRBV9; cdr3_aa: CASSGTRDEQFF; cdr3_nt: TGTGCCAGCAGCGGGACTCGCGATGAGCAGTTCTTC
d_call: TRBD1; clone_size: .; j_call: TRBJ2-3; v_call: TRBV4-2; cdr3_aa: CASSQDRGLTDTQYF; cdr3_nt: TGTGCCAGCAGCCAAGACAGGGGGCTCACAGATACGCAGTATTTT
d_call: TRBD1; clone_size: .; j_call: TRBJ2-2; v_call: TRBV25-1; cdr3_aa: CASSVSRGLKAGELFF; cdr3_nt: TGTGCCAGCAGTGTCTCCAGGGGGCTCAAGGCCGGGGAGCTGTTTTTT
d_call: .; clone_size: .; j_call: TRBJ2-2; v_call: TRBV2; cdr3_aa: CATNPLGEDTGELFF; cdr3_nt: TGTGCCACCAATCCCCTTGGAGAGGACACCGGGGAGCTGTTTTTT
d_call: .; clone_size: .; j_call: TRBJ2-7; v_call: TRBV28; cdr3_aa: CASSFARRGEQYF; cdr3_nt: TGTGCCAGCAGTTTCGCCAGGCGGGGCGAGCAGTACTTC
d_call: TRBD2; clone_size: .; j_call: TRBJ2-1; v_call: TRBV7-9; cdr3_aa: CASSPGTSGGGSYNEQFF; cdr3_nt: TGTGCCAGCAGCCCGGGGACTAGCGGGGGAGGCTCCTACAATGAGCAGTTCTTC
d_call: .; clone_size: .; j_call: TRBJ2-3; v_call: TRBV12-5; cdr3_aa: CASGGGPTDTQYF; cdr3_nt: TGTGCTAGTGGCGGAGGGCCCACAGATACGCAGTATTTT
d_call: .; clone_size: .; j_call: TRBJ1-1; v_call: TRBV4-1; cdr3_aa: CASSQVFDGNTEAFF; cdr3_nt: TGCGCCAGCAGCCAAGTATTCGATGGGAACACTGAAGCTTTCTTT
d_call: .; clone_size: .; j_call: TRBJ2-7; v_call: TRBV27; cdr3_aa: CASSFRDSSYEQYF; cdr3_nt: TGTGCCAGCAGTTTTCGAGACTCTTCCTACGAGCAGTACTTC
d_call: .; clone_size: .; j_call: TRBJ1-1; v_call: TRBV29-1; cdr3_aa: CSVHREGNTEAFF; cdr3_nt: TGCAGCGTTCACAGGGAGGGGAACACTGAAGCTTTCTTT
d_call: TRBD1; clone_size: .; j_call: TRBJ1-1; v_call: TRBV4-3; cdr3_aa: CASSQGQGGDTEAFF; cdr3_nt: TGCGCCAGCAGCCAAGGACAGGGAGGGGACACTGAAGCTTTCTTT
d_call: .; clone_size: .; j_call: TRBJ1-3; v_call: TRBV14; cdr3_aa: CASSKIRVPTSGNTIYF; cdr3_nt: TGTGCCAGCAGCAAGATCAGGGTGCCGACCTCTGGAAACACCATATATTTT
d_call: .; clone_size: .; j_call: TRBJ1-4; v_call: TRBV7-9; cdr3_aa: CASSFQEEEKLFF; cdr3_nt: TGTGCCAGCAGCTTCCAGGAGGAAGAAAAACTGTTTTTT
d_call: TRBD1; clone_size: .; j_call: TRBJ2-1; v_call: TRBV13; cdr3_aa: CASSPTPGTGSGDEQFF; cdr3_nt: TGTGCCAGCAGCCCCACTCCCGGGACAGGGAGTGGGGATGAGCAGTTCTTC
d_call: TRBD1; clone_size: .; j_call: TRBJ2-5; v_call: TRBV5-4; cdr3_aa: CASSLDLGQGFEETQYF; cdr3_nt: TGTGCCAGCAGCTTGGATTTGGGACAGGGATTTGAAGAGACCCAGTACTTC
d_call: TRBD2; clone_size: .; j_call: TRBJ2-2; v_call: TRBV4-2; cdr3_aa: CASSHPLTSGANTGELFF; cdr3_nt: TGTGCCAGCAGCCACCCTTTAACTAGCGGGGCGAACACCGGGGAGCTGTTTTTT
d_call: .; clone_size: .; j_call: TRBJ2-7; v_call: TRBV11-2; cdr3_aa: CASSLDFGGPYEQYF; cdr3_nt: TGTGCCAGCAGCTTAGATTTCGGCGGGCCATACGAGCAGTACTTC
d_call: .; clone_size: .; j_call: TRBJ1-1; v_call: TRBV27; cdr3_aa: CASSLSGLNTEAFF; cdr3_nt: TGTGCCAGCAGTTTGTCCGGGCTGAACACTGAAGCTTTCTTT
d_call: .; clone_size: .; j_call: TRBJ2-7; v_call: TRBV30; cdr3_aa: CAWSTDSYYEQYF; cdr3_nt: TGTGCCTGGTCCACGGACAGTTACTACGAGCAGTACTTC
d_call: TRBD2; clone_size: .; j_call: TRBJ2-7; v_call: TRBV27; cdr3_aa: CASSVGGARGEQYF; cdr3_nt: TGTGCCAGCAGCGTCGGGGGGGCCCGGGGCGAGCAGTACTTC
d_call: .; clone_size: .; j_call: TRBJ1-2; v_call: TRBV4-1; cdr3_aa: CASSQESQGVDYGYTF; cdr3_nt: TGCGCCAGCAGCCAAGAATCCCAAGGGGTTGACTATGGCTACACCTTC
d_call: .; clone_size: .; j_call: TRBJ1-3; v_call: TRBV2; cdr3_aa: CASSEWDTGTGNTIYF; cdr3_nt: TGTGCCAGCAGTGAATGGGACACTGGTACTGGAAACACCATATATTTT
d_call: TRBD1; clone_size: .; j_call: TRBJ2-7; v_call: TRBV7-9; cdr3_aa: CASSLAGTGGWDEQYF; cdr3_nt: TGTGCCAGCAGCTTAGCGGGGACAGGGGGTTGGGACGAGCAGTACTTC
d_call: .; clone_size: once; j_call: TRBJ1-1; v_call: TRBV9; cdr3_aa: CASSGGENTEAFF; cdr3_nt: TGTGCCAGCAGCGGAGGGGAGAACACTGAAGCTTTCTTT
d_call: .; clone_size: .; j_call: TRBJ2-5; v_call: TRBV13; cdr3_aa: CASSPERPTSIETQYF; cdr3_nt: TGTGCCAGCAGCCCCGAACGGCCCACTAGCATAGAGACCCAGTACTTC
d_call: TRBD1; clone_size: .; j_call: TRBJ2-5; v_call: TRBV2; cdr3_aa: CASSEWDRETQYF; cdr3_nt: TGTGCCAGCAGTGAATGGGACAGAGAGACCCAGTACTTC
d_call: .; clone_size: .; j_call: TRBJ2-2; v_call: TRBV5-6; cdr3_aa: CASSWYGFDTGELFF; cdr3_nt: TGTGCCAGCAGCTGGTACGGCTTCGATACCGGGGAGCTGTTTTTT
d_call: .; clone_size: .; j_call: TRBJ2-5; v_call: TRBV9; cdr3_aa: CASSVGNSLETQYF; cdr3_nt: TGTGCCAGCAGCGTAGGAAATAGCCTGGAGACCCAGTACTTC
d_call: .; clone_size: .; j_call: TRBJ2-7; v_call: TRBV9; cdr3_aa: CASSARGADEQYF; cdr3_nt: TGTGCCAGCAGCGCCCGAGGGGCCGACGAGCAGTACTTC
d_call: TRBD1; clone_size: .; j_call: TRBJ2-1; v_call: TRBV5-5; cdr3_aa: CASSPLGQDGAYNEQFF; cdr3_nt: TGTGCCAGCAGCCCCTTGGGACAGGACGGGGCCTACAATGAGCAGTTCTTC
d_call: .; clone_size: .; j_call: TRBJ2-5; v_call: TRBV7-9; cdr3_aa: CASPLLDGQETQYF; cdr3_nt: TGTGCCAGCCCTCTTCTGGACGGTCAAGAGACCCAGTACTTC
d_call: .; clone_size: .; j_call: TRBJ2-2; v_call: TRBV5-4; cdr3_aa: CASSYSSGHPITGELFF; cdr3_nt: TGTGCCAGCAGCTACTCTTCCGGACACCCGATCACCGGGGAGCTGTTTTTT
d_call: TRBD2; clone_size: once; j_call: TRBJ2-2; v_call: TRBV28; cdr3_aa: CASSKTSGNTGELFF; cdr3_nt: TGTGCCAGCAGTAAGACTAGCGGCAACACCGGGGAGCTGTTTTTT
d_call: .; clone_size: .; j_call: TRBJ1-1; v_call: TRBV5-6; cdr3_aa: CASRPGQTNTEAFF; cdr3_nt: TGTGCCAGCAGGCCGGGACAAACGAACACTGAAGCTTTCTTT
d_call: .; clone_size: .; j_call: TRBJ2-7; v_call: TRBV9; cdr3_aa: CASSPSGDYEQYF; cdr3_nt: TGTGCCAGCAGCCCAAGTGGGGATTACGAGCAGTACTTC
d_call: .; clone_size: .; j_call: TRBJ2-7; v_call: TRBV19; cdr3_aa: CASSITGLAYEQYF; cdr3_nt: TGTGCCAGTAGTATAACTGGACTCGCCTACGAGCAGTACTTC
d_call: TRBD2; clone_size: .; j_call: TRBJ2-1; v_call: TRBV27; cdr3_aa: CASSHPLAGGYDEQFF; cdr3_nt: TGTGCCAGCAGCCACCCTCTAGCGGGAGGGTATGATGAGCAGTTCTTC
d_call: TRBD2; clone_size: .; j_call: TRBJ2-1; v_call: TRBV11-3; cdr3_aa: CASSLDDWTSGSHNEQFF; cdr3_nt: TGTGCCAGCAGCTTAGATGATTGGACTAGCGGGTCCCACAATGAGCAGTTCTTC
d_call: TRBD1; clone_size: .; j_call: TRBJ1-1; v_call: TRBV7-3; cdr3_aa: CASSASRTGDAFF; cdr3_nt: TGTGCCAGCAGCGCCTCCCGGACAGGGGATGCTTTCTTT
d_call: .; clone_size: once; j_call: TRBJ1-5; v_call: TRBV11-2; cdr3_aa: CASSLAAEGNQPQHF; cdr3_nt: TGTGCCAGCAGCCTGGCGGCCGAGGGCAATCAGCCCCAGCATTTT
d_call: TRBD2; clone_size: .; j_call: TRBJ2-3; v_call: TRBV4-1; cdr3_aa: CASSPPVAGGQVTQYF; cdr3_nt: TGCGCCAGCAGCCCGCCTGTGGCGGGGGGGCAGGTTACGCAGTATTTT
d_call: .; clone_size: .; j_call: TRBJ2-2; v_call: TRBV30; cdr3_aa: CAWWGGRVTGELFF; cdr3_nt: TGTGCCTGGTGGGGGGGCAGAGTCACCGGGGAGCTGTTTTTT
d_call: .; clone_size: once; j_call: TRBJ1-3; v_call: TRBV9; cdr3_aa: CASSQVPTQEVGNTIYF; cdr3_nt: TGTGCCAGCAGCCAGGTCCCGACACAGGAGGTGGGAAACACCATATATTTT
d_call: TRBD2; clone_size: .; j_call: TRBJ2-5; v_call: TRBV13; cdr3_aa: CASSWERGAQYF; cdr3_nt: TGTGCCAGCAGCTGGGAGCGGGGGGCCCAGTACTTC
d_call: .; clone_size: .; j_call: TRBJ2-3; v_call: TRBV27; cdr3_aa: CASSLRGARGITDTQYF; cdr3_nt: TGTGCCAGCAGTTTACGGGGAGCTAGAGGAATCACAGATACGCAGTATTTT
d_call: .; clone_size: .; j_call: TRBJ1-4; v_call: TRBV18; cdr3_aa: CASTSPWETNEKLFF; cdr3_nt: TGTGCCAGCACATCACCGTGGGAAACTAATGAAAAACTGTTTTTT
d_call: .; clone_size: few; j_call: TRBJ2-7; v_call: TRBV6-5; cdr3_aa: CASSYRGTYEQYF; cdr3_nt: TGTGCCAGCAGTTACCGGGGGACCTACGAGCAGTACTTC
d_call: .; clone_size: .; j_call: TRBJ2-3; v_call: TRBV7-9; cdr3_aa: CASSLASSDTQYF; cdr3_nt: TGTGCCAGCAGCTTAGCGAGTTCGGATACGCAGTATTTT
d_call: .; clone_size: .; j_call: TRBJ2-7; v_call: TRBV28; cdr3_aa: CASSPGLLVYEQYF; cdr3_nt: TGTGCCAGCAGTCCGGGACTGCTTGTCTACGAGCAGTACTTC